One sample yielded the 4 T cell receptor beta chains listed below, sequenced in a study of OX40 agonist ivuxolimab in advanced cancers. Sequencing used immunoSEQ multiplex PCR; TCRdb keeps in-frame clones, though not all of them. In the table there are some 69,000 clones, around four fifths of which are singletons. Sample: CD4+ or CD8+ T cells sorted from blood, taken in a trial of the OX40 agonist ivuxolimab. These receptors originate from an adult with an advanced solid tumor such as melanoma, head and neck, liver or kidney cancer.

With respect to this clone: Distinct nucleotide sequences in the sample also encode this CDR3. This sequence joins TRBV19 and TRBJ2-7, with D perhaps TRBD1 (5 bases). CDR1 is LNHDA, CDR2 SQIVND, per germline (reference sequence). V shed 2 bases and J shed 1 base, with 6 bases lying between them. There are 13 residues in the CDR3. CDR3 in amino acids: CASSIPGSYEQYF. The CDR3 coding sequence is TGTGCCAGTAGTATACCAGGGTCCTACGAGCAGTACTTC.

This clone occurred a few times. The chain couples TRBV2 to TRBJ2-3, with a tentative D call TRBD2 (6 bases). Trimming removed 7 bases from V and 4 bases from J, with 24 bases in between. Germline V CDR1 and CDR2: SNHLY, FYNNEI. This CDR3 comprises 17 residues. CDR3 region: CASTPPDGGTTPDTQYF. DNA for the CDR3: TGTGCCAGCACCCCGCCGGATGGAGGGACGACCCCAGATACGCAGTATTTT.

This chain links TRBV10-3 with TRBJ1-6; maybe TRBD1 (5 bases). Per germline, CDR1 ENHRY and CDR2 SYGVKD. V was trimmed by 3 bases and J by 8 bases, leaving 11 bases between them. This CDR3 is 14 amino acids long. Written as DNA, the CDR3 is TGTGCCATCAGTGATAAAGGGGCCGATTCACCCCTCCACTTT. Protein product: CAISDKGADSPLHF.

J is TRBJ2-2 and V is TRBV28; D call uncertain. The V gene lost 1 base and the J gene lost 0 bases, with 15 bases spanning the gap. CDR1 is MDHEN, CDR2 SYDVKM, per germline. There are 18 residues in the CDR3. Here the CDR3 reads CASSLYSLLGTNTGELFF. CDR3 coding DNA: TGTGCCAGCAGTTTATACTCTCTTCTGGGGACGAACACCGGGGAGCTGTTTTTT.